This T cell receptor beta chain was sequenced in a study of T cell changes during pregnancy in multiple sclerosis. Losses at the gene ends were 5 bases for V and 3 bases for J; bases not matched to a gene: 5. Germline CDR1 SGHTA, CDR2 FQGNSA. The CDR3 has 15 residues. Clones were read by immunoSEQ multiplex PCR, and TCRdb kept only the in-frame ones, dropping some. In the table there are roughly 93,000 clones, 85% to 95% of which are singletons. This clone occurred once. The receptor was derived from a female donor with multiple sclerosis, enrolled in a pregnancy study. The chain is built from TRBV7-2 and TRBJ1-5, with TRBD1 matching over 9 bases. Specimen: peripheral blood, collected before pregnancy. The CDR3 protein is CASSLDRGPNQPQHF. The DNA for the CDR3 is TGTGCCAGCAGCCTGGACAGGGGCCCCAATCAGCCCCAGCATTTT.